The source of this T cell receptor beta chain is a study of T cells after yellow fever vaccination. For the study at large: Fractions of limited cellularity were prepared by means of SMART-Seq v4 Ultra Low Input.

Looked up from germline, CDR1 is KGHSH and CDR2 is LQKENI. The CDR3 spans 13 residues. V was cut by 8 bases and J by 1 base, with 11 bases left in between. Production of TCR cDNA was by 5'RACE template switching, which also added a universal primer site and UMIs. TCRdb re-derived calls from the 5' RACE reads in MiXCR, one entry per CDR3 protein. Of hundreds of thousands of distinct CDR3 sequences in the sample, roughly 10% were seen once. This clonotype has a count of ten or more. This sequence joins TRBV18 and TRBJ1-1; unclear D gene. The sample in question was PBMCs, obtained on the day of the first yellow fever vaccination. The origin of this receptor is a man between 18 and 35 years old who received the YFV17D yellow fever vaccine. This chain's CDR3 is CASSPPGNTEAFF. CDR3 sequence (DNA): TGTGCCAGCAGCCCACCCGGGAACACTGAAGCTTTCTTT.